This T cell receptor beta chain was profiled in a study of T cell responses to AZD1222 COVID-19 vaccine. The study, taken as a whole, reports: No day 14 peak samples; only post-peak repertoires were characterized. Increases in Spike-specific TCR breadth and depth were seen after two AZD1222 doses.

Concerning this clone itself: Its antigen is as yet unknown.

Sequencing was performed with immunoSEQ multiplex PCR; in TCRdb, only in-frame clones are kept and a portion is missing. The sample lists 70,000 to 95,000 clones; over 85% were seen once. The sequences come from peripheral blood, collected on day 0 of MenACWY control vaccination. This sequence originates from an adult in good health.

Written as DNA, the CDR3 is TGTGCCAGCAGCGTACAGGGGGGCGGGAACACCGGGGAGCTGTTTTTT. Protein product: CASSVQGGGNTGELFF. V usage is TRBV5-6 and J usage is TRBJ2-2; 8 bases are a match to TRBD1. Germline V gives CDR1 SGHDT, CDR2 YYEEEE. The CDR3 totals 16 residues. J gave up 1 base and V 4 bases, and 6 bases lay outside the gene matches.